Described below is a single T cell receptor (beta chain) sequence and its context. The data were obtained in a study of blood T cell repertoires in COVID-19. Study-wide background: Sources were T cells, B-cell-depleted T cells, or PBMCs; the material itself was cDNA or gDNA.

Participant ages covered roughly 18 to 89 years across approximately 25 US areas. Each participant's cohort was designated according to participant-reported clinical history. Profiling relied on immunoSEQ multiplex PCR, and the TCRdb table lists in-frame clones only, not all of them. This table holds 150,000 to 200,000 clones, around four fifths found once. This CDR3 region has 13 residues. CDR1 and CDR2 from the germline V gene are SGHRS and YFSETQ. With V trimmed by 7 bases and J by 1 base, 4 bases remained unmatched. This clonotype was obtained from a woman in her sixties who had recovered from COVID-19. The chain couples TRBV5-1 to TRBJ1-1; 7 bases match TRBD1. The sequencing sample was made of PBMCs or T cells enriched from blood (not recorded which). CDR3 residues: CASFGTANTEAFF. CDR3 bases: TGCGCCAGCTTCGGGACAGCGAACACTGAAGCTTTCTTT.